This T cell receptor beta chain was profiled in a study of cytomegalovirus exposure and HLA in healthy donors (dated by TCRdb to 2017 to 2019). At the level of the whole study: According to an earlier analysis of 587 of the donors, about 180 million T cells yielded approximately 120 million unique TCR beta sequences and around 300 Gb of sequence data. Roughly 310 gigabases of sequencing data and approximately 84 million unique TCR sequences were included in an early release covering roughly 600 HLA-typed donors. Among the approximately 400 genotyped donors, 75% to 90% belonged to the genetic ancestry cluster associated with self-reported Caucasian donors. The aim of the study was to test whether cataloging public T cell receptors could identify signatures of past pathogen exposure. The study profiled the T cell repertoires of some 610 subjects by immunosequencing and related them to cytomegalovirus serostatus. A separate validation cohort of over 95 different subjects was used in addition to the roughly 720-subject first cohort. To predict cytomegalovirus infection status, the study brought together high-throughput TCR immunosequencing, statistical association of individual TCRs with disease status, and machine learning. A later analysis re-examined previously published TCR beta repertoires from several hundred donors and added high-resolution HLA genotyping to investigate patterns of TCR occurrence. Rather than drawing on any new phenotypic data, the later analysis identified candidate immune exposures from TCR beta sequences and the way those sequences occurred across donors. An earlier analysis of approximately 640 of the donors applied high-throughput TCR beta sequencing to assess whether each TCR beta V gene segment acted as functional or pseudogenic. Donor age, sex, ethnicity and CMV serostatus were collected together with the repertoire data. A later genetic analysis used genome-wide SNP genotypes for about 60% of the roughly 700 donors, treating that subset as a discovery cohort. All discovery cohort repertoires had been generated using a single sequencing platform. Class I and class II HLA loci were covered by the typing at four-digit resolution. The number of donors typed differed by locus, with about 629-640 for A, B, C, DRB1 and DQB1, 522 for DQA1, 600 to 610 for DPA1, and 472 for DPB1. Roughly 5 DR-DQ haplotypes were handled as single units for association and clustering because linkage in the cohort was strong. On average, around 240,000 unique TCR beta nucleotide sequences were sequenced per donor among roughly 430 genotyped donors of the cohort, with 15% to 20% of those sequences being non-productive. Beyond this particular receptor, the publication reports: According to a later analysis, most CMV-associated TCR beta chains appeared to be HLA-restricted, and the HLA associations seemed to be driven largely by CMV exposure. In an earlier analysis of around 600 of the donors, most TCR beta V segments appeared in productive rearrangements about 87% or about 30% of the time, broadly matching IMGT annotations. A later analysis found that HLA-associated TCR beta chains were more clonally expanded and had lower generation probabilities than equally common non-associated chains. A total of roughly 160 TCR beta chains were listed by the study as associated with cytomegalovirus. In a later analysis, the rate of TCR association differed among HLA loci, with DRB1 alleles having the most associated TCRs and HLA-C alleles having the fewest. Only TCR beta chains were sequenced in this cohort, and the absence of alpha or paired-chain data limited detectable features. Some IMGT-functional V segments, including TRBV6-2 and TRBV6-3, could not be distinguished by the 87-base-pair reads and were therefore excluded. A later genetic analysis associated a missense DCLRE1C variant with V-gene and J-gene trimming of TCR beta chains, and an independent cohort replicated the association. While some public TCRs were present in many individuals, most TCR sequences turned up only very rarely across donors. Linkage disequilibrium might explain the correlated functional status among segregating V segments, but an unknown experimental factor could not be excluded. A further reported finding was that TCR beta sequences accurately predicted the HLA-A and HLA-B alleles for most subjects in the first cohort. The sequencing pipeline was judged likely to have produced a cluster of highly shared sequence variants as a technical artifact. A later analysis reported that several top co-occurrence clusters appeared linked to parvovirus B19, influenza, CMV and Epstein-Barr virus. Three of the identified cytomegalovirus-associated TCR beta chains were confirmed in vitro to be specific for cytomegalovirus antigens. CMV serostatus was the only immune exposure information available for the cohort. The classifier was reported to diagnose cytomegalovirus status with high specificity and sensitivity in both the original and validation cohorts. Assigning TCR associations to individual alleles was difficult when HLA alleles, especially DR and DQ, strongly co-occurred. Sequencing depth was assumed to be roughly uniform across donors in the presence/absence analyses, though that assumption may not hold. Specific HLA alleles were associated with 15,000 to 20,000 TCR beta sequences at a false discovery rate of 0.05 in a later analysis. It was suggested by the authors that the approach could potentially be generalized to other disease states and immunological phenotypes. A later genetic analysis reported fewer N-insertions in productive TCRs among donors in an Asian-associated ancestry cluster than the roughly 620-donor mean. Because HLA typing was missing for some donors at each locus, association tests included only the typed subset. The earlier analysis of 450 to 700 of the donors excluded around 17 rarely observed V segments, including chromosome 9 orphons, because counts were too low.

On this clone itself: It has no known antigen specificity. Base qualities are not at hand, and no much larger clone is one base apart.

The cohort consisted of 600 to 700 healthy bone marrow donors. Cohort members were all nominally healthy when sampled, although unrecorded immune exposures were likely present. The donor was CMV seronegative and belonged to the group of several hundred seronegative cohort members. Each donor provided a peripheral blood sample, and peripheral blood mononuclear cells were used for TCR beta sequencing. The Qiagen DNeasy Blood Extraction Kit was used to extract genomic DNA from the blood cell samples. The CDR3 spans 14 residues, from the cysteine through the phenylalanine. Just CDR3 DNA is preserved here, 42 bases in frame from base 1. V is cut back by 4 bases and J by 2 bases, with 4 bases in the junction unmatched. CDR1 and CDR2 were assigned from the germline V gene (reference sequence) as MNHEY and SMNVEV. The library was made by the immunoSEQ multiplex PCR assay. The multiplex PCR relied on a mix of 60 forward primers for TCR Vbeta segments and 13 reverse primers for TCR Jbeta segments. The CDR3 region of rearranged TCR beta genes was amplified from genomic DNA by a multiplex PCR assay. The amplified TCR beta libraries were sequenced on the Illumina HiSeq System as 87-base-pair reads. In the original analysis: Across the 670 or so repertoires, a later analysis counted tens of millions of unique TCR beta chains, about 10 million of which were shared by at least two donors. Raw reads were error-corrected and collapsed into unique sequences by a nearest-neighbor algorithm in which closely related sequences were merged to remove PCR and sequencing errors. CDR3 sequences were aligned to IMGT reference sequences to assign V, D and J gene segments. For a sequence to be retained, a match of at least six nucleotides to both a V gene segment and a J gene segment was required. Rearrangements were called productive when the CDR3 lacked stop codons and stayed in frame with V and J; all others were non-productive. CDR3 was defined by IMGT convention, running from the second conserved V-encoded cysteine to the conserved J-encoded phenylalanine. In an earlier analysis of some 550 of the donors, sequences lacking an unambiguous match to a single V gene segment were excluded. An earlier analysis of a few hundred of the donors classified V segments as functional when productive rearrangements were above 56.7% and as segregating when the standard deviation between donors was above 5%. A statistical classification framework was developed to diagnose cytomegalovirus status using the catalog of TCR beta chain sequences. In a later analysis, TCR nucleotide sequences were compared against IMGT/GENE-DB human TR gene sequences so that V and J genes could be assigned. The TCRdist pipeline was used in a later analysis to assign CDR3 sequences and most-parsimonious VDJ recombination scenarios. In a later analysis, every TCR beta chain was defined by the combination of its CDR3 amino acid sequence and its V-gene family, and reads without a unique V-gene family were dropped. A later analysis removed 550 to 650 highly shared, low-generation-probability nucleotide sequences to deal with suspected cross-contamination and a sequencing artifact. For each public chain, a later analysis derived a clonal expansion index from normalized ranks of inferred template counts within each repertoire. Generation probabilities in a later analysis came from a VDJ recombination model fitted to out-of-frame rearrangements, and those results were checked against IGoR. In a later analysis, hypergeometric tests were used to score TCR-TCR, TCR-HLA and TCR-CMV co-occurrence, with a repertoire-size bias correction applied to TCR pairs. False discovery rates were estimated in a later analysis by permuting HLA or CMV assignments 20 times. In a later analysis, co-occurring TCRs were grouped using DBSCAN, with TCRdist sequence similarity added in when clustering inside HLA-allele-positive subsets. Repertoires with fewer than 30,000 or more than 120,000 public chains, plus five repertoires with anomalous nucleotide sharing, were excluded from co-occurrence clustering. Not all clones reach the TCRdb copy of this immuneACCESS table, which keeps in-frame sequences only. Checked studies attribute under half of the gap to unresolved V genes and leave the rest unexplained. V, J and clone size derive from that table, while D and trimming were established from the DNA sequence. The sample profile shows some 180,000 clones; over 65% of them were found once. Around 1.5% of the sample lies in the top ten.

The sequence is built from TRBV27 and TRBJ2-7; TRBD2 aligns with 8 central bases. The sample taken for sequencing was PBMCs. This sequence was found in a man aged 18 to 35 in good health and CMV-seronegative. For the CDR3, the sequence is CASSSQRGTYEQYF. The sequenced DNA is TGTGCCAGCAGTTCACAGCGGGGGACCTACGAGCAGTACTTC.